This TCR beta chain was recorded in a study of blood T cell repertoires in COVID-19. Trimming took 1 base from V and 4 from J, leaving 16 bases between them. The CDR3 has 16 residues. Germline assignment: CDR1 SEHNR and CDR2 FQNEAQ (reference sequence). Data came from immunoSEQ multiplex PCR; TCRdb stores just in-frame clones and leaves some out. The sample consists of under 150,000 clones, over 70% of them appearing once. Sequenced material: peripheral blood. The rearrangement uses TRBV7-9 and TRBJ2-5; a weak D match, TRBD2 (6 bases). The TCR was taken from a man between 45 and 60 years old with active or convalescent COVID-19. CDR3 DNA: TGTGCCAGCAGCTTAGGCGGGAAGGGGCTCGGAGAGACCCAGTACTTC. Its protein is CASSLGGKGLGETQYF. The whole variable domain, filled in from reference TRBV7-9 and TRBJ2-5, reads DTGVSQNPRHKITKRGQNVTFRCDPISEHNRLYWYRQTLGQGPEFLTYFQNEAQLEKSRLLSDRFSAERPKGSFSTLEIQRTEQGDSAMYLCASSLGGKGLGETQYFGPGTRLLVL.